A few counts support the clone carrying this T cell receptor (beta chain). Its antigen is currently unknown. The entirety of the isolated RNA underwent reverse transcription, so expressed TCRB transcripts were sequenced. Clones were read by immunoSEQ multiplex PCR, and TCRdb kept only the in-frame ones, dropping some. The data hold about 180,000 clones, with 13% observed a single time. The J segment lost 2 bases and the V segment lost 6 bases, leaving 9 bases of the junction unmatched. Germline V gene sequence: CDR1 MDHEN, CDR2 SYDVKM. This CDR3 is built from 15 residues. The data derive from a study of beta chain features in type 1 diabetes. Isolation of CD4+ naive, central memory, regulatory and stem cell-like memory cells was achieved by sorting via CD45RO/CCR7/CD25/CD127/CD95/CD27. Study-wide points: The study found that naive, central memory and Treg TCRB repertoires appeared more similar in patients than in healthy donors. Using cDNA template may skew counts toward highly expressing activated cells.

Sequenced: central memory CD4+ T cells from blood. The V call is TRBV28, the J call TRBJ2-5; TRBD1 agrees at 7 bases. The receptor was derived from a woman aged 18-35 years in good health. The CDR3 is CASSPIGQAQETQYF. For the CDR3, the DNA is TGTGCCAGCAGCCCTATCGGACAGGCGCAAGAGACCCAGTACTTC. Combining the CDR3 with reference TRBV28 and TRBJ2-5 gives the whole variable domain DVKVTQSSRYLVKRTGEKVFLECVQDMDHENMFWYRQDPGLGLRLIYFSYDVKMKEKGDIPEGYSVSREKKERFSLILESASTNQTSMYLCASSPIGQAQETQYFGPGTRLLVL.